These T cell receptor beta chains were read from a single sample in a study of blood T cell repertoires in COVID-19. Using immunoSEQ multiplex PCR, the repertoire was profiled, and TCRdb retains in-frame clones only, with some absent. The sample has more than 300,000 clones; 88% are singletons. The sequenced sample was PBMCs or T cells enriched from blood (not recorded which). The receptors were gathered from a woman aged 18-29 years who had recovered from COVID-19. The CDR3 runs from the conserved cysteine through the conserved F or W.

v_gene	j_gene	CDR3aa
TRBV19	TRBJ1-1	CATQTGGTEAFF
TRBV15	TRBJ2-7	CATSRGAADPYEQYF
TRBV9	TRBJ1-6	CASSVGGINSPLHF
TRBV5-1	TRBJ1-2	CASSFGAADLGYTF
TRBV7-6	TRBJ2-5	CASSLDPGGEETQYF
TRBV5-1	TRBJ2-2	CASSYQQGTGELFF
TRBV7-6	TRBJ2-7	CASSLAGQFTNYEQYF
TRBV6-5	TRBJ2-5	CASNQGTGRGTQYF
TRBV4-1	TRBJ2-5	CASSQLGLAGETQYF
TRBV6-1	TRBJ2-1	CASSVSGGVSSYNEQFF
TRBV5-6	TRBJ2-5	CASSLGTGTPRETQYF
TRBV7-8	TRBJ2-7	CASWDRDSYEQYF
TRBV2	TRBJ1-1	CATRQGANTEAFF
TRBV18	TRBJ1-6	CASSPSSYNSPLHF
TRBV11-2	TRBJ2-5	CASSSGGSGGQETQYF
TRBV5-1	TRBJ2-7	CASSPTGLASYEQYF
TRBV7-2	TRBJ2-1	CASSPRLAGNEQFF
TRBV5-1	TRBJ1-1	CASSATGGKNTEAFF
TRBV19	TRBJ1-5	CASSMEGSQPQHF
TRBV30	TRBJ1-1	CAWSVLVNTEAFF
TRBV4-1	TRBJ1-5	CASSQGAGKKHF
TRBV2	TRBJ1-2	CASSPDRGVDGYTF
TRBV27	TRBJ2-3	CASSHPAYNTDTQYF
TRBV30	TRBJ1-1	CAWCQHLPRVAAEAFF
TRBV7-2	TRBJ2-3	CASSLAPGLAGGRADTQYF
TRBV11-1	TRBJ2-5	CASSLLVRTSQETQYF
TRBV6-5	TRBJ2-2	CASSYSGTDPTGELFF
TRBV27	TRBJ1-5	CASADGNSNQPQHF
TRBV5-1	TRBJ1-1	CASIEAGQGWTEAFF
TRBV6-6	TRBJ2-7	CASSYQQGRVDEQYF
TRBV2	TRBJ2-3	CASLRGSASTDTQYF
TRBV12-5	TRBJ1-2	CASGLVRQGGQGGYTF
TRBV7-6	TRBJ1-3	CASSVGTASSGNTIYF
TRBV5-1	TRBJ1-1	CASSLVGQTTNTEAFF